One sample yielded the 8 T cell receptor beta chains listed below, sequenced in a study of tumor-infiltrating lymphocytes in localized non-small cell lung cancer. Here immunoSEQ multiplex PCR was the method, and the copy in TCRdb shows in-frame clones only, minus some. The data show more than 2,500 clones, around 40% seen once. The sample comprised uninvolved lung tissue not adjacent to the tumor. These receptors all stem from a human donor with non-small cell lung cancer.

This clone was counted a single time. The rearrangement uses TRBV7-9 and TRBJ2-1, with D possibly called TRBD1 or TRBD2 (5 bases each). This CDR3 has 15 amino acids. CDR1 and CDR2 (germline): SEHNR, FQNEAQ (reference sequence). The germline V and J ends were trimmed by 4 bases and 5 bases, with 15 bases remaining between them. The CDR3 region has the DNA TGTGCCAGCAGCTCAGACGTGGGACGGAACAATGAGCAGTTCTTC. This translates into CASSSDVGRNNEQFF.

This sequence joins TRBV19 and TRBJ2-5; D not resolved. V lost 3 bases and J lost 8, with 10 bases in between. The CDR3 runs 12 residues. The V gene's germline CDR1 is LNHDA and CDR2 SQIVND (reference sequence). The CDR3 nucleotides are TGTGCCAGTAGTATTGGGAAGGGTACCCAGTACTTC. This translates into CASSIGKGTQYF.

The chain couples TRBV11-2 to TRBJ1-2; TRBD1 matches at 8 bases. This CDR3 comprises 16 residues. Germline CDR1 is SGHAT and CDR2 is FQNNGV. Trimming took 6 bases from V and 8 from J; bases not matched to a gene: 17. CDR3: CASSFGRAGTGLGYTF. Here the CDR3 DNA reads TGTGCCAGCAGTTTCGGTCGAGCGGGGACAGGCCTAGGCTACACCTTC.

This clone is categorized as large. The chain has TRBV6-5 and TRBJ1-1; D gene ambiguous. Trimming shortened V by 2 bases and J by 6 bases, and 10 bases separated the two germline ends. The CDR3 has 13 residues. Germline V gives CDR1 MNHEY, CDR2 SVGAGI. CDR3 sequence reads: CASSYTYKAEAFF. Written as DNA, the CDR3 is TGTGCCAGCAGTTACACATACAAAGCTGAAGCTTTCTTT.

This clone counts as large. The J gene is TRBJ1-5, the V gene TRBV7-2; the match to TRBD1 covers 7 bases. Germline V gene sequence: CDR1 SGHTA, CDR2 FQGNSA. Trimming at V came to 8 bases and at J to 4 bases, leaving 5 bases not matched to a gene. The CDR3 extends over 13 amino acids. The DNA for the CDR3 is TGTGCCAGCGGTGGACAGGCTAATCAGCCCCAGCATTTT. This sequence encodes CASGGQANQPQHF.

V usage is TRBV6-6 and J usage is TRBJ2-7, with TRBD1 matching 9 bases. This CDR3 has 12 amino acids. J lost 5 bases, V lost 10 bases, and 6 bases had no gene match. Germline CDR1 MNHNY, CDR2 SVGAGI (reference sequence). CDR3 amino acids: CATGTGIHEQYF. CDR3 DNA sequence: TGTGCCACCGGGACAGGGATTCACGAGCAGTACTTC.

The rearrangement links TRBV29-1 to TRBJ2-7; D remains ambiguous. The germline CDR1 and CDR2 sequences are SQVTM and ANQGSEA. V dropped 0 bases and J dropped 0 bases, with 12 bases sitting between them. CDR3 length equals 15 residues. This CDR3 reads CSVEDGEPSSYEQYF. The CDR3 nucleotides are TGCAGCGTTGAAGATGGTGAGCCGAGCTCCTACGAGCAGTACTTC.

This chain joins TRBV6-5 and TRBJ2-1; no reliable D call. Per the germline V gene, CDR1 is MNHEY and CDR2 is SVGAGI. The CDR3 length is 14 residues. V gave up 5 bases and J gave up 0 bases, with 8 bases separating them. This CDR3 reads CASSEVHSYNEQFF. As DNA, the CDR3 is TGTGCCAGCAGTGAGGTCCACTCCTACAATGAGCAGTTCTTC.